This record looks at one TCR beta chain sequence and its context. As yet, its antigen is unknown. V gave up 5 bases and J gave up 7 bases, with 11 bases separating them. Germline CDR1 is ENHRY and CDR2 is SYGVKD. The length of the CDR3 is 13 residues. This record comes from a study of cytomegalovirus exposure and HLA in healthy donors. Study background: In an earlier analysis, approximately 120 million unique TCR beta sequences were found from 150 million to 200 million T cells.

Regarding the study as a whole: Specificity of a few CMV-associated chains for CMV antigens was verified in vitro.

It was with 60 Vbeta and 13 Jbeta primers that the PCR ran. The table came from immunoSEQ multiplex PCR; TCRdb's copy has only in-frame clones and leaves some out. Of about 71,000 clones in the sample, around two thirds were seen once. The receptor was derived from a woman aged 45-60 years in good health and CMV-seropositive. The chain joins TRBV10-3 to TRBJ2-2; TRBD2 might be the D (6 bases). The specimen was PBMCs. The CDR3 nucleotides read TGTGCCATCAGTTACGCTAGCGACGGGGAGCTGTTTTTT. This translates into CAISYASDGELFF.